The clone carrying this T cell receptor (beta chain) was detected only a few times. Per the study methods: Amplifying reference gene primers gave estimates of nucleated cell counts. Only in-frame clones appear in the TCRdb table, and some are missing; sequencing was by immunoSEQ multiplex PCR. V, J and clone size reflect that table, while D and trimming were determined from the DNA. This table has about 140,000 clones, 84% appearing once. This specimen comes from a study of blood T cell repertoires in COVID-19. The study assigned cohorts using participant-reported clinical history. V shed 1 base, J shed 7 bases, and the junction held 12 bases outside the gene matches. CDR1 is SEHNR, CDR2 FQNEAQ, per germline (reference sequence). This CDR3 contains 17 residues.

Specimen: PBMCs or T cells enriched from blood (not recorded which). The chain couples TRBV7-9 to TRBJ1-4, with 7 bases identical to TRBD1. This receptor was obtained from a man aged 40-55 years with acute COVID-19. The CDR3 nucleotides are TGTGCCAGCAGCTTAGTTTATTCAGGGGGAATCAGTGAAAAACTGTTTTTT. Translated: CASSLVYSGGISEKLFF.